A selection of T cell receptor beta chains follows, all from one sample in a study of T cells in tuberculosis. Repertoires were generated with immunoSEQ multiplex PCR, while TCRdb's copy carries only in-frame clones and drops some. The sample lists several thousand clones, 85% to 95% occurring once. Sequenced material: PBMCs. The source of these receptors is an adult with tuberculosis. The CDR3 runs from the conserved cysteine through the conserved F or W. Fields, in order: clone size, J gene, D gene, V gene, CDR3 DNA, CDR3 protein. A D gene is named only where the DNA matches it firmly. The size of a clone is reported for some rows only, either as once, few or many, or as a class for expanded clones.

clone_size: .
j_call: TRBJ2-1
d_call: .
v_call: TRBV2
cdr3_nt: TGTGCCAGCAGTTGGTTGCGGGGAACTTCCTACAATGAGCAGTTCTTC
cdr3_aa: CASSWLRGTSYNEQFF

clone_size: .
j_call: TRBJ2-1
d_call: .
v_call: TRBV10-3
cdr3_nt: TGTGCCATCAGTGGAGCCGCTTCCTTCTACAATGAGCAGTTCTTC
cdr3_aa: CAISGAASFYNEQFF

clone_size: .
j_call: TRBJ2-1
d_call: TRBD1
v_call: TRBV2
cdr3_nt: TGTGCCAGCACTCGGACAGGGGATGGGGAGCAGTTCTTC
cdr3_aa: CASTRTGDGEQFF

clone_size: .
j_call: TRBJ2-7
d_call: TRBD1
v_call: TRBV30
cdr3_nt: TGTGCCTGGAGTCTTACGGGACAGGGACCCTACGAGCAGTACTTC
cdr3_aa: CAWSLTGQGPYEQYF

clone_size: .
j_call: TRBJ1-6
d_call: TRBD1
v_call: TRBV7-8
cdr3_nt: TGTGCCAGCAGCTCAAAGGCGACAGGGGCAAATTCACCCCTCCACTTT
cdr3_aa: CASSSKATGANSPLHF

clone_size: .
j_call: TRBJ2-1
d_call: TRBD2
v_call: TRBV7-9
cdr3_nt: TGTGCCAGCAGCCCTGCGGGAGCAAGCGACAATGAGCAGTTCTTC
cdr3_aa: CASSPAGASDNEQFF

clone_size: .
j_call: TRBJ1-1
d_call: .
v_call: TRBV9
cdr3_nt: TGTGCCAGCAGCCCAAACACTGAAGCTTTCTTT
cdr3_aa: CASSPNTEAFF

clone_size: .
j_call: TRBJ2-7
d_call: .
v_call: TRBV19
cdr3_nt: TGTGCCAGTAAAGTGGCGGGCGCAAAGGTCTACGAGCAGTACTTC
cdr3_aa: CASKVAGAKVYEQYF

clone_size: once
j_call: TRBJ2-3
d_call: TRBD2
v_call: TRBV11-2
cdr3_nt: TGTGCCAGCAGCTTAGATTCGGGCGGGGGGGTAAATACGCAGTATTTT
cdr3_aa: CASSLDSGGGVNTQYF

clone_size: .
j_call: TRBJ2-3
d_call: .
v_call: TRBV7-6
cdr3_nt: TGTGCCAGCAGCTTAGAGCAACCCATTCCGGAACTACGCACAGATACGCAGTATTTT
cdr3_aa: CASSLEQPIPELRTDTQYF

clone_size: .
j_call: TRBJ1-2
d_call: TRBD1
v_call: TRBV30
cdr3_nt: TGTGCCTCTGACAGGGGGCTCGGCTACACCTTC
cdr3_aa: CASDRGLGYTF

clone_size: .
j_call: TRBJ2-1
d_call: TRBD1
v_call: TRBV5-1
cdr3_nt: TGCGCCAGCAGCTTCGCTGGGACAGGGAGGGGATACAATGAGCAGTTCTTC
cdr3_aa: CASSFAGTGRGYNEQFF

clone_size: .
j_call: TRBJ2-2
d_call: .
v_call: TRBV5-6
cdr3_nt: TGTGCCAGCAGCTTCTCCGGGACTCTGAACACCGGGGAGCTGTTTTTT
cdr3_aa: CASSFSGTLNTGELFF

clone_size: .
j_call: TRBJ2-4
d_call: TRBD1
v_call: TRBV18
cdr3_nt: TGTGCCAGCTCACCAGACAGGGGGCGCGGCAAAAACATTCAGTACTTC
cdr3_aa: CASSPDRGRGKNIQYF

clone_size: .
j_call: TRBJ2-7
d_call: TRBD2
v_call: TRBV7-2
cdr3_nt: TGTGCCAGCAGTTTAACTAGCGGGGGGGCCTCCTACGAGCAGTACTTC
cdr3_aa: CASSLTSGGASYEQYF

clone_size: .
j_call: TRBJ2-3
d_call: TRBD2
v_call: TRBV5-6
cdr3_nt: TGTGCCAGCAGCTTGGCGACTAGCGGGAGTGGTACGACAGATACGCAGTATTTT
cdr3_aa: CASSLATSGSGTTDTQYF

clone_size: .
j_call: TRBJ1-2
d_call: TRBD1
v_call: TRBV2
cdr3_nt: TGTGCCAGGGGGGGGACAGGGGACTATGGCTACACCTTC
cdr3_aa: CARGGTGDYGYTF

clone_size: .
j_call: TRBJ1-1
d_call: TRBD1
v_call: TRBV14
cdr3_nt: TGTGCCAGCAGCCAGCCGTACAGGGGGCCCACTGAAGCTTTCTTT
cdr3_aa: CASSQPYRGPTEAFF

clone_size: once
j_call: TRBJ2-7
d_call: TRBD1
v_call: TRBV7-9
cdr3_nt: TGTGCCAGCAGCCCCCCTGGGGACAGTTTCTACGAGCAGTACTTC
cdr3_aa: CASSPPGDSFYEQYF

clone_size: .
j_call: TRBJ2-7
d_call: TRBD2
v_call: TRBV5-1
cdr3_nt: TGCGCCAGCAGGGTGAGCGGGACTAGCTCCTACGAGCAGTACTTC
cdr3_aa: CASRVSGTSSYEQYF

clone_size: .
j_call: TRBJ1-5
d_call: .
v_call: TRBV2
cdr3_nt: TGTGCCAGCAAGAGGACAGAGAATCAGCCCCAGCATTTT
cdr3_aa: CASKRTENQPQHF

clone_size: .
j_call: TRBJ2-5
d_call: TRBD2
v_call: TRBV6-5
cdr3_nt: TGTGCCAGCAGGGTTAGCGGGGGGTCAGAGACCCAGTACTTC
cdr3_aa: CASRVSGGSETQYF

clone_size: once
j_call: TRBJ1-5
d_call: .
v_call: TRBV2
cdr3_nt: TGTGCCAGCAGTGAATGGCGGAGTAGCAATCAGCCCCAGCATTTT
cdr3_aa: CASSEWRSSNQPQHF

clone_size: .
j_call: TRBJ1-2
d_call: TRBD1
v_call: TRBV6-1
cdr3_nt: TGTGCCAGCAGTTCGACAGGGTACTATGGCTACACCTTC
cdr3_aa: CASSSTGYYGYTF

clone_size: .
j_call: TRBJ2-7
d_call: .
v_call: TRBV2
cdr3_nt: TGTGCCAGCAGGGAACAGGGCTACGAGCAGTACTTC
cdr3_aa: CASREQGYEQYF

clone_size: .
j_call: TRBJ2-5
d_call: TRBD2
v_call: TRBV9
cdr3_nt: TGTGCCAGCAGCACTCGGACTAGCGGGAGTCAAGAGACCCAGTACTTC
cdr3_aa: CASSTRTSGSQETQYF

clone_size: once
j_call: TRBJ2-3
d_call: TRBD2
v_call: TRBV10-3
cdr3_nt: TGTGCCATCAGTGAAAGCGGGGACCACGCAGATACGCAGTATTTT
cdr3_aa: CAISESGDHADTQYF

clone_size: once
j_call: TRBJ1-2
d_call: .
v_call: TRBV2
cdr3_nt: TGTGCCAGCAGTGATGAGGGACAACCTAACTATGGCTACACCTTC
cdr3_aa: CASSDEGQPNYGYTF

clone_size: .
j_call: TRBJ1-2
d_call: .
v_call: TRBV21-1
cdr3_nt: TGTGCCAGCAGCAAAGGTGGACATGAAGGCTACACCTTC
cdr3_aa: CASSKGGHEGYTF

clone_size: .
j_call: TRBJ1-2
d_call: TRBD1
v_call: TRBV2
cdr3_nt: TGTGCCAGCAGCGCGGACAGGGCCCGGGGTGGCTACACCTTC
cdr3_aa: CASSADRARGGYTF

clone_size: .
j_call: TRBJ2-6
d_call: .
v_call: TRBV19
cdr3_nt: TGTGCCAGTAGTACCAGGGCGAGCGGGGCCAACGTCCTGACTTTC
cdr3_aa: CASSTRASGANVLTF

clone_size: .
j_call: TRBJ2-5
d_call: TRBD2
v_call: TRBV7-2
cdr3_nt: TGTGCCAGCAGCCCCTACCTGACTAGCGGCTCATTCCCTCAAGAGACCCAGTACTTC
cdr3_aa: CASSPYLTSGSFPQETQYF

clone_size: .
j_call: TRBJ1-2
d_call: .
v_call: TRBV11-3
cdr3_nt: TGTGCCAGCAGCTTAAATGGAGACGGCTACACCTTC
cdr3_aa: CASSLNGDGYTF

clone_size: .
j_call: TRBJ2-3
d_call: .
v_call: TRBV9
cdr3_nt: TGTGCCAGCAGCAAGGGACTCTCCTACACAGATACGCAGTATTTT
cdr3_aa: CASSKGLSYTDTQYF

clone_size: .
j_call: TRBJ1-5
d_call: .
v_call: TRBV9
cdr3_nt: TGTGCCAGCAGCGCGGGGTGGGGAGGGGGAAATCAGCCCCAGCATTTT
cdr3_aa: CASSAGWGGGNQPQHF

clone_size: .
j_call: TRBJ2-5
d_call: TRBD2
v_call: TRBV7-2
cdr3_nt: TGTGCCAGCAGCCCGCGGTTTAGCGGGGGGGAAGAGACCCAGTACTTC
cdr3_aa: CASSPRFSGGEETQYF

clone_size: once
j_call: TRBJ2-4
d_call: TRBD2
v_call: TRBV5-1
cdr3_nt: TGCGCCAGCACGTCCCAGGCGGGAGATGGGTACATTCAGTACTTC
cdr3_aa: CASTSQAGDGYIQYF

clone_size: .
j_call: TRBJ2-3
d_call: .
v_call: TRBV27
cdr3_nt: TGTGCCAGCAGTTTAACCCGAAGGGGAGATACGCAGTATTTT
cdr3_aa: CASSLTRRGDTQYF

clone_size: .
j_call: TRBJ1-5
d_call: .
v_call: TRBV27
cdr3_nt: TGTGCCAGCAGTGCGTACAGGGATTCCAATCAGCCCCAGCATTTT
cdr3_aa: CASSAYRDSNQPQHF

clone_size: .
j_call: TRBJ1-1
d_call: .
v_call: TRBV11-2
cdr3_nt: TGTGCCAGCAGCTCTAGCCAGTGGGGGGGCCGGGACACTGAAGCTTTCTTT
cdr3_aa: CASSSSQWGGRDTEAFF

clone_size: .
j_call: TRBJ2-7
d_call: .
v_call: TRBV6-1
cdr3_nt: TGTGCCAGCAGTGAAGCCCCAAACGAGCAGTACTTC
cdr3_aa: CASSEAPNEQYF

clone_size: once
j_call: TRBJ2-1
d_call: TRBD2
v_call: TRBV5-1
cdr3_nt: TGCGCCAGCAGCTTGGCGCCCAGCGGGGCTTCCTACAATGAGCAGTTCTTC
cdr3_aa: CASSLAPSGASYNEQFF

clone_size: .
j_call: TRBJ1-5
d_call: .
v_call: TRBV29-1
cdr3_nt: TGCAGCCGACCCGAGGTCGTCTGGGGCAATCAGCCCCAGCATTTT
cdr3_aa: CSRPEVVWGNQPQHF

clone_size: once
j_call: TRBJ2-7
d_call: .
v_call: TRBV10-2
cdr3_nt: TGCGCCAGCTCTAGGGGGTCCGAGCAGTACTTC
cdr3_aa: CASSRGSEQYF

clone_size: .
j_call: TRBJ2-6
d_call: TRBD2
v_call: TRBV15
cdr3_nt: TGTGCCACCAGCAGAGGGGGACTAGCCATCTCTGGGGCCAACGTCCTGACTTTC
cdr3_aa: CATSRGGLAISGANVLTF

clone_size: once
j_call: TRBJ2-6
d_call: .
v_call: TRBV5-1
cdr3_nt: TGCGCCAGCAGCCCGCTCCATCAGGGGTCTGGGGCCAACGTCCTGACTTTC
cdr3_aa: CASSPLHQGSGANVLTF

clone_size: .
j_call: TRBJ2-5
d_call: .
v_call: TRBV7-8
cdr3_nt: TGTGCCAGCAGCCGATACCCGGGAGTGCAAGAGACCCAGTACTTC
cdr3_aa: CASSRYPGVQETQYF

clone_size: once
j_call: TRBJ1-1
d_call: TRBD1
v_call: TRBV2
cdr3_nt: TGTGCCAGCACTTCGACAGGGGGCACTGAAGCTTTCTTT
cdr3_aa: CASTSTGGTEAFF

clone_size: .
j_call: TRBJ2-7
d_call: TRBD1
v_call: TRBV19
cdr3_nt: TGTGCCAGTCGGGAGGGGACAGGGGGTTCTCACGAGCAGTACTTC
cdr3_aa: CASREGTGGSHEQYF

clone_size: .
j_call: TRBJ1-4
d_call: .
v_call: TRBV6-5
cdr3_nt: TGTGCCAGCAGGGGGGGGCGAAGGAATGAAAAACTGTTTTTT
cdr3_aa: CASRGGRRNEKLFF

clone_size: once
j_call: TRBJ1-6
d_call: TRBD1
v_call: TRBV7-2
cdr3_nt: TGTGCCAGCAGCTGGATTCGGGACAGGGAGGATTCACCCCTCCACTTT
cdr3_aa: CASSWIRDREDSPLHF

clone_size: .
j_call: TRBJ2-5
d_call: .
v_call: TRBV2
cdr3_nt: TGTGCCAGCAGTGTGGTGGAGGAGACCCAGTACTTC
cdr3_aa: CASSVVEETQYF

clone_size: .
j_call: TRBJ2-3
d_call: TRBD2
v_call: TRBV5-1
cdr3_nt: TGCGCCAGCAGCCTTAGCGGGGGGGAAGCAGATACGCAGTATTTT
cdr3_aa: CASSLSGGEADTQYF

clone_size: once
j_call: TRBJ2-2
d_call: TRBD2
v_call: TRBV4-2
cdr3_nt: TGTGCCAGCAGCCAAGGGTCTAGCGGGACCGGGGAGCTGTTTTTT
cdr3_aa: CASSQGSSGTGELFF

clone_size: .
j_call: TRBJ1-2
d_call: .
v_call: TRBV7-8
cdr3_nt: TGTGCCAGCAGCTTAGCTTGGAGGGGGAGGGGGTATGGCTACACCTTC
cdr3_aa: CASSLAWRGRGYGYTF

clone_size: .
j_call: TRBJ1-1
d_call: .
v_call: TRBV11-2
cdr3_nt: TGTGCCAGCAGCTTAGCAGGGTCGGGCGGCGCTTTCTTT
cdr3_aa: CASSLAGSGGAFF

clone_size: few
j_call: TRBJ2-1
d_call: .
v_call: TRBV14
cdr3_nt: TGTGCCAGCAGCCATGGACAGCTCGGCTACAATGAGCAGTTCTTC
cdr3_aa: CASSHGQLGYNEQFF

clone_size: .
j_call: TRBJ2-7
d_call: .
v_call: TRBV20-1
cdr3_nt: TGCAGTGCGTTCGGCTCCTACGAGCAGTACTTC
cdr3_aa: CSAFGSYEQYF

clone_size: once
j_call: TRBJ2-5
d_call: .
v_call: TRBV27
cdr3_nt: TGTGCCAGCAGTTTATCCAGTTCGTCTGAGACCCAGTACTTC
cdr3_aa: CASSLSSSSETQYF

clone_size: .
j_call: TRBJ2-7
d_call: TRBD1
v_call: TRBV6-5
cdr3_nt: TGTGCCAGCAGTTACCAGGGGGCGCACTTCTACGAGCAGTACTTC
cdr3_aa: CASSYQGAHFYEQYF